The sequence of this T cell receptor (beta chain) was determined in a study of cytomegalovirus exposure and HLA in healthy donors. The primer mix had 60 Vbeta and 13 Jbeta primers. TCRdb's copy holds only in-frame clones and misses some; the assay was immunoSEQ multiplex PCR. The table shows over 250,000 clones, with roughly 85% occurring only once. The junction had 7 bases not matched to a gene; V was cut back by 3 bases and J by 5 bases. The length of the CDR3 is 16 residues. In germline, CDR1 is SGHAT, CDR2 FQNNGV. Input material: PBMCs. The TCR sequence derives from a man aged 40-49 years in good health and CMV-seropositive. The V call is TRBV11-2, the J call TRBJ2-2; 9 bases line up with TRBD2. This CDR3 reads CASSLRGGRGTGELFF. The CDR3 nucleotides read TGTGCCAGCAGCTTGCGAGGCGGGAGGGGAACCGGGGAGCTGTTTTTT.